These 21 T cell receptor beta chains were all obtained from the same sample, sequenced in a study of neurological immune-mediated disorders. In TCRdb, the 5' RACE reads were re-called with MiXCR into one record per CDR3 protein. The profile shows 70,000 or so distinct CDR3 sequences, 2.5% to 4% of them singletons. Sequenced sample: PBMCs. The receptors shown here come from a woman between 45 and 65 years old with multiple sclerosis.

This clonotype was detected ten times or more. The rearrangement joins TRBV20-1 to TRBJ2-3; 7 nucleotides match TRBD2. The CDR3 extends over 14 amino acids. V shed 6 bases, J shed 1 base, and the junction held 7 bases outside the gene matches. Germline assignment: CDR1 DFQATT and CDR2 SNEGSKA (reference sequence). The CDR3 spells CSAAGLKGTDTQYF. The CDR3 DNA reads as TGCAGTGCCGCGGGACTAAAGGGCACAGATACGCAGTATTTT.

This clonotype has ten or more counts. The rearrangement links TRBV6-5 to TRBJ2-1, with 7 bases fitting TRBD2. CDR1 MNHEY and CDR2 SVGAGI come from the germline V gene. The J segment lost 1 base and the V segment lost 6 bases, leaving 21 bases of the junction unmatched. The CDR3 spans 20 residues. The CDR3 reads CASSPQLGSGAYRSYNEQFF. The DNA for the CDR3 is TGTGCCAGCAGCCCCCAGCTTGGAAGCGGGGCTTACCGGTCCTACAATGAGCAGTTCTTC.

This clonotype was counted ten times or more. The V and J genes are TRBV4-3 and TRBJ1-5, with D perhaps TRBD1 (6 bases). Germline V lookup: CDR1 LGHNA, CDR2 YSLEER. The CDR3 has 16 amino acids. V was trimmed by 0 bases and J by 7 bases, leaving 16 bases between them. The chain's CDR3 is CASSQDRGGRSQPQHF. CDR3 nucleotides: TGCGCCAGCAGCCAAGATAGAGGGGGGCGCAGCCAGCCCCAGCATTTT.

This clonotype was detected ten times or more. The chain employs TRBV7-8 and TRBJ2-2; 11 positions match TRBD2. V shed 5 bases, J shed 6 bases, and the junction held 5 bases outside the gene matches. The germline gives CDR1 SGHVS, CDR2 FQNEAQ. There are 15 residues in the CDR3. This CDR3 is CASSQLAGDPGELFF. CDR3 in DNA: TGTGCCAGCAGCCAACTAGCGGGAGACCCCGGGGAGCTGTTTTTT.

This clonotype was picked up many times. The genes are TRBV29-1 and TRBJ1-3; D is ambiguous. This CDR3 comprises 11 residues. Per germline, CDR1 SQVTM and CDR2 ANQGSEA. The germline V and J ends were trimmed by 4 bases and 8 bases, with 9 bases remaining between them. CDR3 region: CSVARRDTIYF. Here the CDR3 DNA reads TGCAGCGTTGCCAGGCGAGACACCATATATTTT.

This clonotype was seen repeatedly, ten times or more. This chain links TRBV13 with TRBJ2-5; TRBD2 agrees at 10 bases. Losses at the gene ends were 8 bases for V and 9 bases for J; bases not matched to a gene: 12. Germline CDR1 PRHDT, CDR2 FYEKMQ (reference sequence). The CDR3 is made up of 14 amino acids. The CDR3 protein is CASWRAGGTEAQYF. The CDR3 region has the DNA TGTGCCAGCTGGAGAGCGGGAGGGACGGAGGCCCAGTACTTC.

This clonotype has at least ten counts. The V and J genes are TRBV4-2 and TRBJ2-1; TRBD2 aligns across 10 bases. Trimming removed 3 bases from V and 3 bases from J; junction bases left unmatched: 11. There are 18 residues in the CDR3. Germline V gives CDR1 LGHNA, CDR2 YNFKEQ. As DNA, the CDR3 is TGTGCCAGCAGCCATGAACCGACAGCGGGAGGGGGCTACAATGAGCAGTTCTTC. Translated, it gives CASSHEPTAGGGYNEQFF.

This clonotype was seen more than once but under ten times. The chain couples TRBV10-3 to TRBJ1-2, with 9 positions matching TRBD1. CDR3 length: 17 amino acids. Germline V gives CDR1 ENHRY, CDR2 SYGVKD. The junction had 13 bases not matched to a gene; V was cut back by 3 bases and J by 5 bases. CDR3 protein: CAISESGGGQGRYGYTF. In DNA, the CDR3 is TGTGCCATCAGTGAATCAGGCGGAGGACAGGGGCGATATGGCTACACCTTC.

This clonotype was picked up many times. This chain links TRBV7-8 with TRBJ1-5; D not resolved. The CDR3 loop spans 19 amino acids. With 5 bases removed from V and 0 bases from J, the gap between germline ends came to 23 bases. From germline, CDR1 is SGHVS and CDR2 FQNEAQ. The CDR3 reads CASSPGRVPRANSNQPQHF. The CDR3 DNA reads TGTGCCAGCAGCCCGGGCCGGGTCCCCCGAGCAAATAGCAATCAGCCCCAGCATTTT.

This clonotype was observed many times. The rearrangement joins TRBV7-2 to TRBJ1-2, with unresolved D. Germline V gene sequence: CDR1 SGHTA, CDR2 FQGNSA. The V end was cut by 1 base, the J end by 4 bases, with 19 bases between. This CDR3 has 17 amino acids. The CDR3 bases are TGTGCCAGCAGCTTAGTAGCGGGTCAGGTACCCTTCTATGGCTACACCTTC. Translated: CASSLVAGQVPFYGYTF.

This clonotype was seen ten or more times. The chain joins TRBV3-1 to TRBJ2-7; 9 bases agree with TRBD2. J lost 4 bases, V lost 4 bases, and 11 bases had no gene match. Germline V CDR1 and CDR2: LGHDT, YNNKEL (reference sequence). This CDR3 has 16 amino acids. CDR3 sequence (DNA): TGTGCCAGCAGCCTTCATGTTAGCGGGAGACGGTACGAGCAGTACTTC. Its protein product is CASSLHVSGRRYEQYF.

This clonotype was found many times. J is TRBJ1-2 and V is TRBV7-2, with D maybe TRBD1 (5 bases). Looked up from germline, CDR1 is SGHTA and CDR2 is FQGNSA. Trimming took 3 bases from V and 8 from J, leaving 16 bases between them. There are 14 residues in the CDR3. In DNA form, the CDR3 reads TGTGCCAGCAGCTTGGTCAGGGAATCGGGAGGCTACACCTTC. Translation gives CASSLVRESGGYTF.

This clonotype was observed many times. V is TRBV6-2 or TRBV6-3 and J is TRBJ2-2; D gene unclear. Trimming removed 1 base from V and 7 bases from J, with 7 bases in between. CDR1 is MNHEY, CDR2 SVGEGT, per germline. CDR3 length: 13 amino acids. The CDR3 nucleotides are TGTGCCAGCAGTTACTTGGGAATCGGGGAGCTGTTTTTT. This translates into CASSYLGIGELFF.

This clonotype was picked up many times. In nucleotides, the CDR3 is TGTGCCAGCAGTTTTGAGGGGTACGAGCAGTACTTC. It specifies CASSFEGYEQYF. This chain connects TRBV12-3 or TRBV12-4 to TRBJ2-7; D might be TRBD1 or TRBD2, each matching 5 bases. The CDR3 contains 12 residues. Trimming pared 3 bases from V and 4 bases from J, leaving 7 bases between.

This clonotype was counted a few times. The chain is built from TRBV4-3 and TRBJ2-2; 14 nucleotides line up with TRBD2. Germline CDR1 and CDR2: LGHNA and YSLEER. V was clipped by 1 base and J by 12 bases; unmatched bases: 7. The CDR3 is made up of 16 amino acids. In DNA, the CDR3 is TGCGCCAGCAGCCAAGGGACTAGCGGGGGGCATCGAAAGCTGTTTTTT. It specifies CASSQGTSGGHRKLFF.

At least ten counts were recorded for this clonotype. The chain uses TRBV20-1 and TRBJ1-1, with TRBD1 identical over 7 bases. Losses at the gene ends were 8 bases for V and 1 base for J; bases not matched to a gene: 7. This CDR3 region has 13 residues. CDR1 DFQATT and CDR2 SNEGSKA come from the germline V gene (reference sequence). CDR3 amino acids: CSHRPGGNTEAFF. CDR3 nucleotide sequence: TGCAGTCATCGACCAGGGGGGAACACTGAAGCTTTCTTT.

In its sample, this clonotype was seen many times. The V gene is TRBV6-6, the J gene TRBJ2-3; D perhaps matches TRBD2 (6 bases). This CDR3 spans 14 amino acids. Trimming took 6 bases from V and 2 from J, leaving 12 bases between them. Germline values: CDR1 MNHNY, CDR2 SVGAGI (reference sequence). The CDR3: CASRFSGNTDTQYF. The CDR3, as DNA: TGTGCCAGCAGGTTTAGCGGTAACACAGATACGCAGTATTTT.

This clonotype was recorded at least ten times. The J gene is TRBJ1-2, the V gene TRBV29-1, with TRBD1 matching over 8 bases. The CDR3 covers 15 residues. Losses at the gene ends were 4 bases for V and 2 bases for J; bases not matched to a gene: 9. The V gene's germline CDR1 is SQVTM and CDR2 ANQGSEA. Written as DNA, the CDR3 is TGCAGCGTTGTCGGTATGACAGGGGTCAACTATGGCTACACCTTC. Its protein product is CSVVGMTGVNYGYTF.

This clonotype was counted at least ten times. The V and J genes are TRBV20-1 and TRBJ2-2; D unclear. Deletions cut 3 bases from V and 2 bases from J, with 7 bases between. The germline gives CDR1 DFQATT, CDR2 SNEGSKA (reference sequence). The CDR3 is 13 amino acids. The CDR3 here is CSAREINTGELFF. DNA for the CDR3: TGCAGTGCTAGGGAAATTAACACCGGGGAGCTGTTTTTT.

This clonotype was counted at least ten times. The chain has TRBV11-2 and TRBJ2-1; D is possibly TRBD2 (7 bases). V was trimmed by 0 bases and J by 4 bases, leaving 13 bases between them. The germline CDR1 and CDR2 sequences are SGHAT and FQNNGV. CDR3 length: 16 amino acids. The CDR3 spells CASSLDRGGIYNEQFF. The CDR3 DNA reads TGTGCCAGCAGCTTAGATAGGGGGGGGATTTACAATGAGCAGTTCTTC. The variable domain in full, with the rest retrieved from reference TRBV11-2 and TRBJ2-1, is EAGVAQSPRYKIIEKRQSVAFWCNPISGHATLYWYQQILGQGPKLLIQFQNNGVVDDSQLPKDRFSAERLKGVDSTLKIQPAKLEDSAVYLCASSLDRGGIYNEQFFGPGTRLTVL.

This clonotype was observed at least ten times. This chain joins TRBV12-3 or TRBV12-4 and TRBJ1-1; D might be TRBD1 (5 bases). This CDR3 is built from 14 residues. Trimming stripped 3 bases from V and 3 bases from J, with 11 bases between. CDR3 bases: TGTGCCAGCAGTTTGTTTCCCAGGGACACTGAAGCTTTCTTT. This gives the protein CASSLFPRDTEAFF.